The clone carrying this TCR beta chain was seen a single time. Antigen unknown. Assay: immunoSEQ multiplex PCR; the TCRdb copy retains only in-frame clones and omits some. This sample has some 58,000 clones; 80% to 90% occur once, and the top ten carry 5.4%. Time point denoted: week 35, safety follow-up. All doses held 300 ug of mutant IDH1 20-mer peptide, with topical imiquimod. The data were taken from a study of a mutant IDH1 vaccine in newly diagnosed glioma. The V gene lost 0 bases and the J gene lost 7 bases, with 9 bases spanning the gap. The CDR3 consists of 13 residues. Germline-derived CDR1 and CDR2 are SQVTM and ANQGSEA.

The origin of this receptor is a man in his forties or fifties with glioma. The chain links TRBV29-1 to TRBJ1-4; maybe TRBD1 (5 bases). The source material was PBMCs, sampled from a glioma patient whose treatment included an IDH1 peptide vaccine. Here the CDR3 reads CSVEDRGSEKLFF. The CDR3 bases are TGCAGCGTTGAAGATCGGGGGTCTGAAAAACTGTTTTTT.